This T cell receptor (beta chain) was captured by sequencing in a study of T cell repertoires in cytomegalovirus infection. As for the study in general: TCR beta signatures that were public indicated CMV infection and matching HLA type.

This clonotype was detected many times. What it binds is not known. Per the germline V gene, CDR1 is MNHEY and CDR2 is SVGAGI. The V segment lost 5 bases and the J segment 7 bases; nucleotides outside the gene matches: 13. This CDR3 has 16 amino acids. Regarding the study as a whole: Cumulative frequency of public TCR beta families picked out carriers of CMV plus the relevant HLA. Clonotypes of TCR beta that were HLA-C-restricted and CMV-specific dominated the ex vivo response.

MiXCR, run by TCRdb on the reads, gives a single entry per CDR3 protein. Counted here are roughly 280,000 distinct CDR3 sequences, roughly 15% occurring once; the ten biggest clones make up around 8.8%. Sequenced input: PBMCs. V is TRBV6-5 and J is TRBJ2-2; 7 bases align to TRBD1. The TCR was taken from a human donor in good health (CMV status not recorded). Some clones in this sample may be carry-over from other donors' samples. In DNA form, the CDR3 reads TGTGCCAGCAGTCCCATGGGAAAGGGGGCCGTCGGGGAGCTGTTTTTT. As protein: CASSPMGKGAVGELFF.